This T cell receptor (beta chain) was captured in a study of cytomegalovirus exposure and HLA in healthy donors. Study-level findings and limits: Later analysis associated a missense DCLRE1C variant with TCR beta V- and J-gene trimming. Earlier analysis looked at TCR beta V segments, and most were productive about 90% or about 30% of the time. Other equally common chains were less clonally expanded than HLA-associated TCR beta chains, a later analysis showed.

PCR employed 60 Vbeta and 13 Jbeta primers. Clones were read by immunoSEQ multiplex PCR, and TCRdb kept only the in-frame ones, dropping some. Of about 98,000 clones detected, around 80% appear once; the ten largest clones hold approximately 9.9%. In the case of this clone: Its matching antigen is unknown.

CDR1 is MDHEN and CDR2 is SYDVKM in the germline V gene. The V and J ends lost 6 bases and 8 bases, in that order; junction bases with no gene match: 11. The CDR3 is 14 amino acids. The chain couples TRBV28 to TRBJ2-3; 7 bases align to TRBD1. This TCR came from a man aged 18-30 years in good health and CMV-seropositive. Sequenced sample: PBMCs. CDR3 in amino acids: CASSSDRIVATQYF. The CDR3 nucleotides read TGTGCCAGCAGCTCGGACAGGATTGTTGCTACGCAGTATTTT.